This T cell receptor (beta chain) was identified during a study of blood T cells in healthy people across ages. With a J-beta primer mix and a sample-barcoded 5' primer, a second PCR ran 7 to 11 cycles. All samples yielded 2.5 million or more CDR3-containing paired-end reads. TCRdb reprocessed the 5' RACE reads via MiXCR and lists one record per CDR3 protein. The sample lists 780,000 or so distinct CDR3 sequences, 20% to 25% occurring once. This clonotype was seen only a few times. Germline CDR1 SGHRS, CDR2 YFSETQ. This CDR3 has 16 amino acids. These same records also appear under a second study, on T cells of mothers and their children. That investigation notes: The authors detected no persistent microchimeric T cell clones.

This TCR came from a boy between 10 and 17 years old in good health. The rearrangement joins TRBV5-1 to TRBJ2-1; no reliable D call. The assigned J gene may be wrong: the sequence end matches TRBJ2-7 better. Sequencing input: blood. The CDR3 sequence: CASSLDPVLSSYEQYF. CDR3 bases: TGCGCCAGCAGCTTGGATCCGGTTCTTAGCTCCTACGAGCAGTACTTC.